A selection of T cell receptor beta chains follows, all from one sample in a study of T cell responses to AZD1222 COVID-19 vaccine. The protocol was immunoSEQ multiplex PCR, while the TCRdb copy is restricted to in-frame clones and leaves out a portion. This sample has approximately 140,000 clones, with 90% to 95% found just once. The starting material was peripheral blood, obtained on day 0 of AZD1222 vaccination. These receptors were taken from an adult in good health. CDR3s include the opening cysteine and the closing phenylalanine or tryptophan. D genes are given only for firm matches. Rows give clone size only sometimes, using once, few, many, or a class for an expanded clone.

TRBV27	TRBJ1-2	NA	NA	CASSLSGLYGYTF	TGTGCCAGCAGTTTATCGGGCCTCTATGGCTACACCTTC
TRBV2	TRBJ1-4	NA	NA	CASNPGRVNEKLFF	TGTGCCAGCAACCCCGGACGGGTTAATGAAAAACTGTTTTTT
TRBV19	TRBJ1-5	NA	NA	CASRGQSNQPQHF	TGTGCCAGTAGAGGACAGAGCAATCAGCCCCAGCATTTT
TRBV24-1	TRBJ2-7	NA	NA	CATSEGRPTSYEQYF	TGTGCCACCAGTGAGGGCAGGCCGACGTCCTACGAGCAGTACTTC
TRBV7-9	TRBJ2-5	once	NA	CASSLGRGSTQYF	TGTGCCAGCAGCTTAGGTAGGGGTTCGACCCAGTACTTC
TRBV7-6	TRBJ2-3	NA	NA	CASSLEEFSSTDTQYF	TGTGCCAGCAGCTTAGAGGAGTTCTCGAGCACAGATACGCAGTATTTT
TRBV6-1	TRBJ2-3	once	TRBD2	CASSEGAGGHGDTQYF	TGTGCCAGCAGTGAGGGAGCGGGAGGGCACGGTGATACGCAGTATTTT
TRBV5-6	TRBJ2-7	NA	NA	CASSQDERYEQYF	TGTGCCAGCAGCCAGGACGAAAGATACGAGCAGTACTTC
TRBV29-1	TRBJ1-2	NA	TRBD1	CSVTQGASGYTF	TGCAGCGTCACACAGGGGGCTAGTGGCTACACCTTC
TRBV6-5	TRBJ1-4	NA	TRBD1	CASSPRTGINEKLFF	TGTGCCAGCAGTCCCCGGACAGGAATAAATGAAAAACTGTTTTTT
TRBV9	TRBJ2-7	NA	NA	CASSPRGEYEQYF	TGTGCCAGCAGCCCCCGGGGAGAATACGAGCAGTACTTC
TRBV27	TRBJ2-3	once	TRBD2	CASSLTSGSSTDTQYF	TGTGCCAGCAGTTTGACTAGCGGGTCTAGCACAGATACGCAGTATTTT
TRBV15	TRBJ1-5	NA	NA	CATSRDLIHQPQHF	TGTGCCACCAGCAGAGATCTGATCCATCAGCCCCAGCATTTT
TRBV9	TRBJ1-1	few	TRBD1	CASSVLTGETEAFF	TGTGCCAGCAGCGTCCTTACAGGGGAGACTGAAGCTTTCTTT
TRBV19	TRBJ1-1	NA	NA	CASSLGLTEAFF	TGTGCCAGTAGTTTAGGTCTAACTGAAGCTTTCTTT
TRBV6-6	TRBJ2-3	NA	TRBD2	CASSYSSGSGTDTQYF	TGTGCCAGCAGTTACTCTAGCGGGAGTGGCACAGATACGCAGTATTTT
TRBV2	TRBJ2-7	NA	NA	CASSDRDRAFYEQYF	TGTGCCAGCAGTGACCGGGACCGGGCGTTCTACGAGCAGTACTTC
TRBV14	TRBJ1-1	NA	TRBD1	CASSLRSGGHTEAFF	TGTGCCAGCAGCCTCCGTTCAGGGGGACACACTGAAGCTTTCTTT
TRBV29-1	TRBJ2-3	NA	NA	CSVEVAGTDTQYF	TGCAGCGTTGAAGTGGCGGGAACAGATACGCAGTATTTT